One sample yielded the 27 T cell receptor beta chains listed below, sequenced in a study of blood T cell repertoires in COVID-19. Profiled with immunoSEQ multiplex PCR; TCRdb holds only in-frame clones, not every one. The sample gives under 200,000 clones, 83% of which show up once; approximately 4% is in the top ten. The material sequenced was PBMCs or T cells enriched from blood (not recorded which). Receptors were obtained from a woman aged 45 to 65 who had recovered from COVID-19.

The CDR3 DNA is TGTGCCAGCAGCCAGACAGGGGTTCGGTCCTTCTTT. Encoded protein: CASSQTGVRSFF. The chain uses TRBV27 and TRBJ1-1, with TRBD1 matching 8 bases. Germline values: CDR1 MNHEY, CDR2 SMNVEV (reference sequence). With 6 bases clipped from V and 14 bases from J, the junction kept 11 bases outside the gene matches. The CDR3 loop spans 12 amino acids.

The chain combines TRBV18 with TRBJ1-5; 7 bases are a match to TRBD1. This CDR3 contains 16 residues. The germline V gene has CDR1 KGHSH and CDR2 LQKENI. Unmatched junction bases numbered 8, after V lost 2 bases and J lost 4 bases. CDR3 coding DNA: TGTGCCAGCTCACCATCCGGGACAGCTGCAAATCAGCCCCAGCATTTT. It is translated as CASSPSGTAANQPQHF.

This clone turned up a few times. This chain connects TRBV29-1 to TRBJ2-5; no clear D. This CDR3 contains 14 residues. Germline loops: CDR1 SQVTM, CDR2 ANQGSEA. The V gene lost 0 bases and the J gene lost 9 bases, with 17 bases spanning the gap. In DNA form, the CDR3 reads TGCAGCGTTGAAGATCGCCTGGCCCTCGAGGCCCAGTACTTC. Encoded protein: CSVEDRLALEAQYF.

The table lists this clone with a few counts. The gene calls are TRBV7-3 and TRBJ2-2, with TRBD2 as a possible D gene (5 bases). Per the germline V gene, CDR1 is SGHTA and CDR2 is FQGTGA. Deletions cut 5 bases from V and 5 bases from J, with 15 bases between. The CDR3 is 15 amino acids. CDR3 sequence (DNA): TGTGCCAGCAGCATCGGGCGGGTGTCGACCGGGGAGCTGTTTTTT. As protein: CASSIGRVSTGELFF.

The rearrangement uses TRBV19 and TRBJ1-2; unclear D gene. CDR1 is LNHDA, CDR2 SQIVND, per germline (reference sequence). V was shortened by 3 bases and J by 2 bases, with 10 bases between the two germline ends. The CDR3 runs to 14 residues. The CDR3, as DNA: TGTGCCAGTAGTATCGGGCGGGTCAACTATGGCTACACCTTC. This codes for CASSIGRVNYGYTF.

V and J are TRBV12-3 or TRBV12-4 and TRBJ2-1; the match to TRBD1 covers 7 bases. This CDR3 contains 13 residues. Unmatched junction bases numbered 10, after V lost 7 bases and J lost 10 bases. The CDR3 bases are TGTGCCAGCAAGTCCGGGACAGTGAAGGAGCAGTTCTTC. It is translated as CASKSGTVKEQFF.

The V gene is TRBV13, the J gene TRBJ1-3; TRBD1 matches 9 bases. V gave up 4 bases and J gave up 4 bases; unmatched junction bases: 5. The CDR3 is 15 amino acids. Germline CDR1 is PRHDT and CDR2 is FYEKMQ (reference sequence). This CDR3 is CASSSGQGEGNTIYF. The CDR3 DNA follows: TGTGCCAGCAGCTCGGGACAGGGTGAAGGAAACACCATATATTTT. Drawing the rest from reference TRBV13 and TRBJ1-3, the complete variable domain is AAGVIQSPRHLIKEKRETATLKCYPIPRHDTVYWYQQGPGQDPQFLISFYEKMQSDKGSIPDRFSAQQFSDYHSELNMSSLELGDSALYFCASSSGQGEGNTIYFGEGSWLTVV.

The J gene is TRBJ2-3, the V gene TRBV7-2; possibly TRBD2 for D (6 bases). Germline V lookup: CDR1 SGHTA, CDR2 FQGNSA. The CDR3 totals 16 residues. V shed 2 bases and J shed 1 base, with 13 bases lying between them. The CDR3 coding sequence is TGTGCCAGCAGCTTACTCCCGGGAGTGGGCACAGATACGCAGTATTTT. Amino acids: CASSLLPGVGTDTQYF.

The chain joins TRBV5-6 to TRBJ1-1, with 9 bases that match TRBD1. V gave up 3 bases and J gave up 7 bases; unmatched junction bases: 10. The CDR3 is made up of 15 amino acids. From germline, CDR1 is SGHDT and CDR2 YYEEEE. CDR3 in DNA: TGTGCCAGCAGCTGGTGGGGACAGGGTTCGGGTGAAGCTTTCTTT. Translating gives CASSWWGQGSGEAFF.

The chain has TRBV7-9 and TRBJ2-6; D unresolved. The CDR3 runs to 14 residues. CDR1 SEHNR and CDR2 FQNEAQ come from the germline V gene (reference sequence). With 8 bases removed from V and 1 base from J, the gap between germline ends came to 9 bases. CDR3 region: CASGLGSGANVLTF. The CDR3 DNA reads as TGTGCCAGCGGTCTCGGGTCTGGGGCCAACGTCCTGACTTTC.

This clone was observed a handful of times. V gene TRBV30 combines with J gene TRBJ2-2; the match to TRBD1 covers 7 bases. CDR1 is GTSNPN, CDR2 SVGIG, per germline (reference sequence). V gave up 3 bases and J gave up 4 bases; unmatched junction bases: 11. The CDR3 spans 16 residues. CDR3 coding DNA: TGTGCCTGGAGAAGATCCGGGACAGACTTCACCGGGGAGCTGTTTTTT. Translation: CAWRRSGTDFTGELFF.

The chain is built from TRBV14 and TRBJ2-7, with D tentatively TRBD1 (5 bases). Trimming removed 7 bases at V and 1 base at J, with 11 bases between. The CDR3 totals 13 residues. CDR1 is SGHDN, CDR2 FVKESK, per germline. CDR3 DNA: TGTGCCAGCAACACGAGACAGTCCTACGAGCAGTACGTC. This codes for CASNTRQSYEQYV.

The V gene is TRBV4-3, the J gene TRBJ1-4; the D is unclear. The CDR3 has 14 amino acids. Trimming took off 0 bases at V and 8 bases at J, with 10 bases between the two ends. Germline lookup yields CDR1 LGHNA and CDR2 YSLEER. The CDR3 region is CASSQEEAGEKLFF. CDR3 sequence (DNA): TGCGCCAGCAGCCAAGAAGAAGCGGGAGAAAAACTGTTTTTT.

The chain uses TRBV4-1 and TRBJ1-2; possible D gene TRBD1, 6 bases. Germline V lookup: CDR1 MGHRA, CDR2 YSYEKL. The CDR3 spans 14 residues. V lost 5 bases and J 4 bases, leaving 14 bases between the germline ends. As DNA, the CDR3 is TGCGCCAGCAGCAATCGTAGGACAGTCTATGGCTACACCTTC. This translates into CASSNRRTVYGYTF.

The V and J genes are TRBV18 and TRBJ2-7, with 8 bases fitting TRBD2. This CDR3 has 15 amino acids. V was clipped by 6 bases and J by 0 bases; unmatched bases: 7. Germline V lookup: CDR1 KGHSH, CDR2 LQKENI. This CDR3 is CASSRPGLGSYEQYV. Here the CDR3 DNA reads TGTGCCAGCTCCCGACCGGGACTAGGCTCCTACGAGCAGTACGTC.

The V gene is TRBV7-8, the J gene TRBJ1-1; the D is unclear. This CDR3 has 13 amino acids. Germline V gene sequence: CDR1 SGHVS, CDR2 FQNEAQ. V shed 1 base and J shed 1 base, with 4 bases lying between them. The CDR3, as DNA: TGTGCCAGCAGCTTAGGGGCGAACACTGAAGCTTTCTTT. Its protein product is CASSLGANTEAFF.

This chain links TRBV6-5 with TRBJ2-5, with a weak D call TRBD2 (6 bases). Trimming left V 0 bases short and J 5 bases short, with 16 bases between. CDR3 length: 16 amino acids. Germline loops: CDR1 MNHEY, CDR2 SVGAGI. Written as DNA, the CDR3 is TGTGCCAGCAGTTACTCGGGCCTCAGGAGCGGGGAGACCCAGTACTTC. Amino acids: CASSYSGLRSGETQYF.

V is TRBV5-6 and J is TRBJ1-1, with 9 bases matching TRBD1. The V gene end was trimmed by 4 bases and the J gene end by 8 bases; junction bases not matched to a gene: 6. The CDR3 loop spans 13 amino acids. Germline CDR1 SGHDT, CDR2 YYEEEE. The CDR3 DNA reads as TGTGCCAGCAGCAAACAGGGGGCAACCGAAGCTTTCTTT. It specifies CASSKQGATEAFF.

The CDR3 sequence: CASSPLSGGNTGELFF. CDR3 DNA sequence: TGCGCCAGCAGCCCCTTGAGCGGGGGGAACACCGGGGAGCTGTTTTTT. This chain joins TRBV5-1 and TRBJ2-2; 8 positions match TRBD2. There are 16 residues in the CDR3. Germline assignment: CDR1 SGHRS and CDR2 YFSETQ. J lost 1 base, V lost 4 bases, and 6 bases had no gene match.

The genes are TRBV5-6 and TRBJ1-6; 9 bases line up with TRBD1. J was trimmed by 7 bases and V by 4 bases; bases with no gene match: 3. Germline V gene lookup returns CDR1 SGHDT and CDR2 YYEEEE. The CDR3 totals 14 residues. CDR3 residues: CASSADRGNSPLHF. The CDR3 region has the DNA TGTGCCAGCAGCGCGGACAGGGGCAATTCACCCCTCCACTTT. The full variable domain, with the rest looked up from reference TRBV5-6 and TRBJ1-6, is DAGVTQSPTHLIKTRGQQVTLRCSPKSGHDTVSWYQQALGQGPQFIFQYYEEEERQRGNFPDRFSGHQFPNYSSELNVNALLLGDSALYLCASSADRGNSPLHFGNGTRLTVT.

The DNA for the CDR3 is TGTGCCAGCAGCTTACAACAATGGACAGATACGCAGTATTTT. Protein sequence: CASSLQQWTDTQYF. The chain combines TRBV7-9 with TRBJ2-3; D uncertain. The CDR3 is made up of 14 amino acids. Germline V gene lookup returns CDR1 SEHNR and CDR2 FQNEAQ (reference sequence). Trimming removed 2 bases at V and 3 bases at J, with 9 bases between.

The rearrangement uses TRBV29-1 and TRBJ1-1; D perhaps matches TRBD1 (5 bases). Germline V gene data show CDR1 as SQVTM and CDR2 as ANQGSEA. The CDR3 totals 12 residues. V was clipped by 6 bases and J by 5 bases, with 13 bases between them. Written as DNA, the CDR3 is TGCAGCGTCGTTTGGGGGGGAACTGAAGCTTTCTTT. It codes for CSVVWGGTEAFF.

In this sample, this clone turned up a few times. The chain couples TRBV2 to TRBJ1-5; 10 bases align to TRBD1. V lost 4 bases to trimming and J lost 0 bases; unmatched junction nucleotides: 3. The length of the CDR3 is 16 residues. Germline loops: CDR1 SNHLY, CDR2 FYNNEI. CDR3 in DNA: TGTGCCAGCAGTGGGACAGGGGGGGTTAGCAATCAGCCCCAGCATTTT. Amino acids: CASSGTGGVSNQPQHF.

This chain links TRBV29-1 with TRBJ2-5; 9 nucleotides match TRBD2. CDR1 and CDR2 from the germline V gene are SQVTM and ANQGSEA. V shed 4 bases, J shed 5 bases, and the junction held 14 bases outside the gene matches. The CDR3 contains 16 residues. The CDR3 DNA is TGCAGCGTTGGTGGCCGAGGACTAGCGAGGGGGGAGACCCAGTACTTC. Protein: CSVGGRGLARGETQYF.

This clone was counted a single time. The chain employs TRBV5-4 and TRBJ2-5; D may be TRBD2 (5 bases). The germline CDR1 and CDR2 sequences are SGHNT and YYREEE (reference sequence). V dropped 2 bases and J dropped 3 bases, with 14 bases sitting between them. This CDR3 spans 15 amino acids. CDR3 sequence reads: CASSFFRGSEETQYF. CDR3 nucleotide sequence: TGTGCCAGCAGCTTTTTTCGCGGGTCGGAAGAGACCCAGTACTTC.

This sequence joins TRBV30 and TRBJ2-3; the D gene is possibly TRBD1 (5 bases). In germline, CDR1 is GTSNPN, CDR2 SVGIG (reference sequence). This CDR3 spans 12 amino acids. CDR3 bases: TGTGCTTCGACAGACCCCACAGATACGCAGTATTTT. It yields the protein CASTDPTDTQYF.

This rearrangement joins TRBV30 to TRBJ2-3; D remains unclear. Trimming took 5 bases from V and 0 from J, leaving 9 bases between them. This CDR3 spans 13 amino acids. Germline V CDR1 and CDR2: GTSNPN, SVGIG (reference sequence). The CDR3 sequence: CAWATISTDTQYF. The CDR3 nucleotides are TGTGCCTGGGCAACAATTAGCACAGATACGCAGTATTTT. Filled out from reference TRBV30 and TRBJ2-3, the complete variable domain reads SQTIHQWPATLVQPVGSPLSLECTVEGTSNPNLYWYRQAAGRGLQLLFYSVGIGQISSEVPQNLSASRPQDRQFILSSKKLLLSDSGFYLCAWATISTDTQYFGPGTRLTVL.